The present TCR beta chain was sequenced within a study of T-cell reconstitution after alpha-beta-depleted transplantation in children. Notes on the study in general: At one year after transplant, newly produced T cells mostly accounted for T-cell counts and diversity.

This clonotype was observed many times. Its antigen is currently unknown. It was with unique molecular identifiers that the TCRbeta library was prepared. TCRdb called the PCR reads again in MiXCR, with one record for every CDR3 protein. Here the sample spans fewer than 150,000 distinct CDR3 sequences, roughly 10% being singletons. Germline V gene sequence: CDR1 DFQATT, CDR2 SNEGSKA (reference sequence). V lost 6 bases, J lost 5 bases, and 10 bases stayed unmatched. The CDR3 has 14 amino acids. V is TRBV20-1 and J is TRBJ1-5; 7 bases are shared with TRBD1. This receptor was identified in a girl under two years old who had a stem cell transplant for combined immunodeficiency, so the T cells may come from the graft donor. Sequencing was performed on PBMCs, mostly from graft donor cells, taken 180 days after TCRalphabeta/CD19-depleted stem cell transplant. The CDR3 protein is CSATDRFIYQPQHF. The CDR3 DNA is TGCAGTGCCACGGACAGGTTTATCTATCAGCCCCAGCATTTT.